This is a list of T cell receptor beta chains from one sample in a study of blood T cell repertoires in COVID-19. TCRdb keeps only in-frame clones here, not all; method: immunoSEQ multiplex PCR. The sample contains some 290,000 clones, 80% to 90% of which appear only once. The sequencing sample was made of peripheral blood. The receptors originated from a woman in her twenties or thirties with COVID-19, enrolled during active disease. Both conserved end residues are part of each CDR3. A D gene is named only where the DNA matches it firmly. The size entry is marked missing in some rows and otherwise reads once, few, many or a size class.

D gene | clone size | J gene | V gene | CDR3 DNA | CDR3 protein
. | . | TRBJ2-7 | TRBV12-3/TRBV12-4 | TGTGCCAGCAGTTTTTCCGGCTACGAGCAGTACTTC | CASSFSGYEQYF
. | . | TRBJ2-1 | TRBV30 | TGTGCCTGGAGTGTGAAACGGAGTTACAATGAGCAGTTCTTC | CAWSVKRSYNEQFF
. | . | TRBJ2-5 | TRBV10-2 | TGCGCCAGCAGTGAGTCGAGAGGAGGGCCCGCGCCAGAGACCCAGTACTTC | CASSESRGGPAPETQYF
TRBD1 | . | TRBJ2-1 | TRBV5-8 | TGTGCCAGCAGCTTCCGGACAGGGCGGGAGCAGTTCTTC | CASSFRTGREQFF
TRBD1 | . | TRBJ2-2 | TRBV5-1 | TGCGCCAGCAGCTCAACGGGACAGGGTGGCGCCGGGGAGCTGTTTTTT | CASSSTGQGGAGELFF
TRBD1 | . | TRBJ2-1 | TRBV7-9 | TGTGCCAGCAGCCAGACGGGACAGAGGAAGGATGAGCAGTTCTTC | CASSQTGQRKDEQFF
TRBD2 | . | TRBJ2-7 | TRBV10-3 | TGTGCCATCAGTGAGTCTCCAGCGGGGGGCTCCTACGAGCAGTACTTC | CAISESPAGGSYEQYF
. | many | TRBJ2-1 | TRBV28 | TGTGCCAGCACCTCGGCAGGGAATATCGGCTCCTACAATGAGCAGTTCTTC | CASTSAGNIGSYNEQFF
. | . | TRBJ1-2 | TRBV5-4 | TGTGCCAGCAGCTTGGCCCTTCAGGGGTCGGAGGGCTACACCTTC | CASSLALQGSEGYTF
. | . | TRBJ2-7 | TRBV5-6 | TGTGCCAGCAGCGTGGGTGGGCAGGGGGACTTCTACGAGCAGTACTTC | CASSVGGQGDFYEQYF
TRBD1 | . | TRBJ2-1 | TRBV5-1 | TGCGCCAGCAGCCCGGGGACAGGGTATTACAATGAGCAGTTCTTC | CASSPGTGYYNEQFF
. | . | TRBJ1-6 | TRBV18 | TGTGCCAGCTCACCTCGGGTCCAGTCGTTAAATTCACCCCTCCACTTT | CASSPRVQSLNSPLHF
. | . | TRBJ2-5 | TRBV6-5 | TGTGCCAGCAGTTACGAGTCCGGGGTGGAGACCCAGTACTTC | CASSYESGVETQYF
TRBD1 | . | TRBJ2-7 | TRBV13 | TGTGCCAGCAGCCAAGCAGGGACAGGGATATACGAGCAGTACTTC | CASSQAGTGIYEQYF
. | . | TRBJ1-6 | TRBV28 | TGTGCCAGCAGTTACTTGGGGAGCTCCTATAATTCACCCCTCCACTTT | CASSYLGSSYNSPLHF
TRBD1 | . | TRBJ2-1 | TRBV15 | TGTGCCACCAGCATGACAGGGTCTAGCTCCTACAATGAGCAGTTCTTC | CATSMTGSSSYNEQFF
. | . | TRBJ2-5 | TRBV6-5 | TGTGCCAGCAGTACAAGACAGGTGATGGGAGAGACCCAGTACTTC | CASSTRQVMGETQYF
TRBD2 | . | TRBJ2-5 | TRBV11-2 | TGTGCCAGCAGCGAGAGAGATAGCGGGGGGGCGCACGAATACTTC | CASSERDSGGAHEYF
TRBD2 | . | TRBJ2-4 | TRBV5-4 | TGTGCCAGCAGCCAGGGGACTAGCGGGGGGCAAATAGCCAAAAACATTCAGTACTTC | CASSQGTSGGQIAKNIQYF
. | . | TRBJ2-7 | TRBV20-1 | TGCAGTGCCCTCTTTCTGACAGGAAACTTC | CSALFLTGNF
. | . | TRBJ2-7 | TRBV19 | TGTGCCAGTAGGGACACCTCCTACGAGCAGTACTTC | CASRDTSYEQYF
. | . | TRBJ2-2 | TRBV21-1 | TGTGCCAGCAGCAAAGGTGGGACAGCCTTGATAATCGTCCGGGAGCTGTTTTTT | CASSKGGTALIIVRELFF
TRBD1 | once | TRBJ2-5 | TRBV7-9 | TGTGCCAGCAGCTTACCTGACAGGGTAAGGGAGACCCAGTACTTC | CASSLPDRVRETQYF
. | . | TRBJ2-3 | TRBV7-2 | TGTGCCAGCAGCTTAGTGAGTGGGGGGGCGTGGGATACGCAGTATTTT | CASSLVSGGAWDTQYF
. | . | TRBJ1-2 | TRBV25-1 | TGTGCCAGCAGTGACCTCCCAGGGAAGTATGGCTACACCTTC | CASSDLPGKYGYTF
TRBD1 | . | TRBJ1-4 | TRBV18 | TGTGCCAGCTCATCCGGGACAGTCAATGAAAAACTGTTTTTT | CASSSGTVNEKLFF
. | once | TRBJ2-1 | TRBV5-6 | TGTGCCAGCAGCTTTAGCGTAGGCAATGAGCAGTTCTTC | CASSFSVGNEQFF
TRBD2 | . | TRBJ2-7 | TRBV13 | TGTGCCAGCACCTTAGCGGGGGGCTCCTACGAGCAGTACTTC | CASTLAGGSYEQYF
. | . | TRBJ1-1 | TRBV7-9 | TGTGCCAGCAGCTTGAACGGTGTGCGAAATTCTGAAGCTTTCTTT | CASSLNGVRNSEAFF
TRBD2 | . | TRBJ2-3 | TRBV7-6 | TGTGCCAGCAGCCGACTAAAAGCGGGGGGCACAGATACGCAGTATTTT | CASSRLKAGGTDTQYF
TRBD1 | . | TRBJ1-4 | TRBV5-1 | TGCGCCAGCAGCACAGGACAGGGATTTGAAAAACTGTTTTTT | CASSTGQGFEKLFF
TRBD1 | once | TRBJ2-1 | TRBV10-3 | TGTGCCATCAGTGACAACAGGGGGAATGAGCAGTTCTTC | CAISDNRGNEQFF
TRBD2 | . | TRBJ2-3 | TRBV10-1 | TGCGCCAGCAGTAAAAGACTAGCGGGGGGCCAATGGACAGATACGCAGTATTTT | CASSKRLAGGQWTDTQYF
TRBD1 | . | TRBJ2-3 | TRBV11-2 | TGTGCCAGCAGCTTCGGTTCCGGACAGGGTCCAGATACGCAGTATTTT | CASSFGSGQGPDTQYF
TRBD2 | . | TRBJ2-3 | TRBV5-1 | TGCGCCAGCATCCCTATAGCGGGGGGCCCCGATACGCAGTATTTT | CASIPIAGGPDTQYF
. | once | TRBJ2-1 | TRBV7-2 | TGTGCCAGCAGCGTGGCCCAGGAGCAGTTCTTC | CASSVAQEQFF
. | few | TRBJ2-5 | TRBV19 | TGTGCCAGTAGTGGACAGCTCCAAGAGACCCAGTACTTC | CASSGQLQETQYF
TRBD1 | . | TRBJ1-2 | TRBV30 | TGTGCCTGGAGTGTACAGGGGCGAGGCTACACCTTC | CAWSVQGRGYTF
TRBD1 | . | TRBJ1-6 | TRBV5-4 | TGTGCCAGCAGTCATTACTCCGGGACAGGGGTTAGTTCACCCCTCCACTTT | CASSHYSGTGVSSPLHF
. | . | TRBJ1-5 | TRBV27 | TGTGCCAGCCGGACATTGTATAGCAATCAGCCCCAGCATTTT | CASRTLYSNQPQHF
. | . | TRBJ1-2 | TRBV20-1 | TGCAGTGCCAATCTACAGGGAAGCTACACCTTC | CSANLQGSYTF
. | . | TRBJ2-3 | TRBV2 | TGTGCCAGCAGTGTTCGGGGGGCCACAGATACGCAGTATTTT | CASSVRGATDTQYF